These 25 T cell receptor beta chains were all obtained from the same sample, sequenced in a study of OX40 agonist ivuxolimab in advanced cancers. TCRdb keeps only in-frame clones here, not all; method: immunoSEQ multiplex PCR. The repertoire holds 13,000 to 15,000 clones, with 75% to 85% as singletons. The source material was CD4+ or CD8+ T cells sorted from blood, sampled in a trial of the OX40 agonist ivuxolimab. The source of these receptors is an adult with an advanced solid tumor such as melanoma, head and neck, liver or kidney cancer.

This chain uses TRBV28 with TRBJ2-1, with TRBD1 as a possible D gene (6 bases). The CDR3 is 16 residues long. Germline CDR1 MDHEN, CDR2 SYDVKM. V lost 3 bases, J lost 3 bases, and 15 bases lay in between. The CDR3 loop is CASSFEGGYRYNEQFF. The DNA for the CDR3 is TGTGCCAGCAGTTTTGAAGGGGGATATCGCTACAATGAGCAGTTCTTC. Variable domain in full (rest from reference TRBV28 and TRBJ2-1): DVKVTQSSRYLVKRTGEKVFLECVQDMDHENMFWYRQDPGLGLRLIYFSYDVKMKEKGDIPEGYSVSREKKERFSLILESASTNQTSMYLCASSFEGGYRYNEQFFGPGTRLTVL.

The CDR3 loop is CASRAGTGGWPYEQYF. The CDR3 bases are TGTGCCAGCAGGGCCGGGACAGGGGGCTGGCCCTACGAGCAGTACTTC. The chain couples TRBV2 to TRBJ2-7, with 12 nucleotides matching TRBD1. CDR1 and CDR2 from the germline V gene are SNHLY and FYNNEI. V dropped 6 bases and J dropped 2; count of bases not matched to a gene: 8. The CDR3 has 16 residues.

This clone is medium-sized within its sample. This chain uses TRBV19 with TRBJ2-3, with D maybe TRBD1 (6 bases). The CDR3 loop spans 15 amino acids. Germline lookup yields CDR1 LNHDA and CDR2 SQIVND (reference sequence). With 7 bases removed from V and 0 bases from J, the gap between germline ends came to 14 bases. The CDR3 here is CASKTGTTSTDTQYF. As DNA, the CDR3 is TGTGCCAGTAAGACAGGAACCACTAGCACAGATACGCAGTATTTT.

This clone came up once. The chain recombines TRBV5-6 with TRBJ1-3, with D unresolved. The CDR3 has 15 residues. CDR1 SGHDT and CDR2 YYEEEE come from the germline V gene. The ends were cut back, 4 bases at V and 0 bases at J, with 11 bases in the middle. The DNA for the CDR3 is TGTGCCAGCAGCGATTGGAGCTTCTCTGGAAACACCATATATTTT. Protein: CASSDWSFSGNTIYF.

This clone is a singleton in its sample. The V gene is TRBV27, the J gene TRBJ2-7; no firm D call. The V end was cut by 6 bases, the J end by 3 bases, with 6 bases between. Germline V lookup: CDR1 MNHEY, CDR2 SMNVEV (reference sequence). This CDR3 is built from 11 residues. In nucleotides, the CDR3 is TGTGCCAGCAGACTCCTCTACGAGCAGTACTTC. Protein: CASRLLYEQYF.

This clone turned up a few times. The chain joins TRBV4-2 to TRBJ1-1; no firm D call. This CDR3 is 12 amino acids long. V was shortened by 6 bases and J by 0 bases, with 5 bases between the two germline ends. Germline V CDR1 and CDR2: LGHNA, YNFKEQ. As DNA, the CDR3 is TGTGCCAGCAGTGTAGTGAACACTGAAGCTTTCTTT. This encodes CASSVVNTEAFF.

This rearrangement joins TRBV27 to TRBJ2-7, with 10 bases aligning to TRBD2. V was clipped by 4 bases and J by 3 bases; unmatched bases: 6. CDR1 and CDR2 (germline): MNHEY, SMNVEV (reference sequence). The CDR3 runs 15 residues. For the CDR3, the DNA is TGTGCCAGCAGTTCCCCTAGCGGGAGTTTCTACGAGCAGTACTTC. Translated: CASSSPSGSFYEQYF.

The V call is TRBV28, the J call TRBJ2-3, with D possibly being TRBD1 (6 bases). The V end lost 7 bases, the J end lost 0 bases, and 20 bases lay between the germline ends. The germline gives CDR1 MDHEN, CDR2 SYDVKM. There are 17 residues in the CDR3. CDR3 loop: CASTPGATGSSTDTQYF. The CDR3 coding sequence is TGTGCCAGCACACCAGGGGCGACAGGTTCTAGCACAGATACGCAGTATTTT.

The V call is TRBV27, the J call TRBJ1-2, with no clear D. Germline CDR1 MNHEY, CDR2 SMNVEV (reference sequence). This CDR3 is built from 15 residues. V lost 8 bases and J lost 7, with 23 bases in between. CDR3 protein: CASSPLPGTPFGYTF. CDR3 nucleotide sequence: TGTGCCAGCTCTCCCCTCCCGGGCACACCCTTTGGCTACACCTTC.

The V call is TRBV19, the J call TRBJ2-1, with 16 bases identical to TRBD2. Unmatched junction bases numbered 15, after V lost 0 bases and J lost 10 bases. This CDR3 has 20 residues. The germline gives CDR1 LNHDA, CDR2 SQIVND (reference sequence). CDR3 sequence reads: CASSIDISGLAGGPSGEQFF. The CDR3 coding sequence is TGTGCCAGTAGTATAGATATTTCGGGACTAGCGGGAGGGCCATCTGGGGAGCAGTTCTTC.

This chain joins TRBV7-9 and TRBJ2-3; D gene unclear. The germline V and J ends were trimmed by 6 bases and 2 bases, with 3 bases remaining between them. The CDR3 runs to 11 residues. From germline, CDR1 is SEHNR and CDR2 FQNEAQ (reference sequence). As DNA, the CDR3 is TGTGCCAGCAGGGTCACAGATACGCAGTATTTT. This translates into CASRVTDTQYF.

The chain carries TRBV4-3 and TRBJ2-1; maybe TRBD2 (5 bases). CDR3 length equals 15 residues. CDR1 is LGHNA and CDR2 is YSLEER in the germline V gene. V was shortened by 0 bases and J by 0 bases, with 6 bases between the two germline ends. CDR3 amino acids: CASSQEAASYNEQFF. Written as DNA, the CDR3 is TGCGCCAGCAGCCAAGAAGCGGCCTCCTACAATGAGCAGTTCTTC.

This clone was observed once. This chain links TRBV27 with TRBJ2-7; D possibly corresponds to TRBD2 (5 bases). Trimming pared 6 bases from V and 2 bases from J, leaving 20 bases between. The germline CDR1 and CDR2 sequences are MNHEY and SMNVEV (reference sequence). This CDR3 is 16 amino acids long. In DNA form, the CDR3 reads TGTGCCAGCAGCCTAGAACCCGGGGAGATACCCTACGAGCAGTACTTC. Protein product: CASSLEPGEIPYEQYF.

The chain combines TRBV27 with TRBJ1-1; D is perhaps TRBD1 (5 bases). CDR1 is MNHEY, CDR2 SMNVEV, per germline (reference sequence). Trimming pared 3 bases from V and 7 bases from J, leaving 9 bases between. This CDR3 contains 12 residues. CDR3 residues: CASSFPGLEAFF. CDR3 in DNA: TGTGCCAGCAGTTTCCCGGGACTTGAAGCTTTCTTT.

The chain carries TRBV19 and TRBJ2-2; D is unresolved. The CDR3 contains 17 residues. Trimming cost V 3 bases and J 2 bases, with 16 bases left between them. Germline V lookup: CDR1 LNHDA, CDR2 SQIVND (reference sequence). CDR3 nucleotide sequence: TGTGCCAGTAGTATTCAGGTACCCCTAGTAAACACCGGGGAGCTGTTTTTT. Amino acid sequence: CASSIQVPLVNTGELFF.

This clone occurred a few times. The gene calls are TRBV6-5 and TRBJ2-3, with D possibly being TRBD1 (5 bases). The germline V and J ends were trimmed by 2 bases and 4 bases, with 7 bases remaining between them. CDR3 length equals 13 residues. Germline values: CDR1 MNHEY, CDR2 SVGAGI. The CDR3 protein is CASSYDSADTQYF. CDR3 DNA: TGTGCCAGCAGTTACGACAGCGCAGATACGCAGTATTTT.

The DNA of the CDR3 is TGTGCCAGCAGTTTATGGGCCAGCCACGAGCAGTACTTC. Protein sequence: CASSLWASHEQYF. The rearrangement joins TRBV27 to TRBJ2-7; D not certain. Per the germline V gene, CDR1 is MNHEY and CDR2 is SMNVEV (reference sequence). V was shortened by 1 base and J by 5 bases, with 9 bases between the two germline ends. This CDR3 has 13 residues.

The chain uses TRBV11-2 and TRBJ2-3; D may be TRBD2 (5 bases). Trimming took 1 base from V and 1 from J, leaving 15 bases between them. Germline V gives CDR1 SGHAT, CDR2 FQNNGV. The CDR3 length is 17 residues. CDR3 protein: CASSLAVGEWGTDTQYF. The CDR3 nucleotides are TGTGCCAGCAGCTTAGCAGTGGGAGAGTGGGGCACAGATACGCAGTATTTT.

As to this clone: The junction does not match germline at one end; this may be a read error. This chain joins TRBV6-4 and TRBJ2-1; D is possibly TRBD2 (6 bases). The CDR3 spans 14 residues. Germline-derived CDR1 and CDR2 are MRHNA and SNTAGT. CDR3 amino acids: CASSLRDSDNEQFF. The CDR3 bases are TGTGCCAGCAGCCTCCGGGACTCCGACAATGAGCAGTTCTTC.

V is TRBV30 and J is TRBJ2-7; no clear D gene. The germline gives CDR1 GTSNPN, CDR2 SVGIG (reference sequence). CDR3 length: 12 residues. V lost 5 bases to trimming and J lost 0 bases, with 8 bases between them. The DNA for the CDR3 is TGTGCCTGGTCCATAACCTCCTACGAGCAGTACTTC. The encoded protein is CAWSITSYEQYF.

The chain couples TRBV6-6 to TRBJ2-4; D remains unclear. V was cut by 8 bases and J by 11 bases, with 7 bases left in between. Germline CDR1 is MNHNY and CDR2 is SVGAGI (reference sequence). CDR3 size: 9 residues. The CDR3 DNA reads TGTGCCAGCGGTTGGGTTCAGTACTTC. The encoded protein is CASGWVQYF.

A few counts support this clone. One junction end disagrees with the germline gene, perhaps due to a read error. V gene TRBV11-2 combines with J gene TRBJ2-1; the D is unclear. Germline V lookup: CDR1 SGHAT, CDR2 FQNNGV. The CDR3 extends over 13 amino acids. CDR3 nucleotides: TGTGCCAGCAGATTAGGGACCTACAATGAGCAGTTCTTC. Translation: CASRLGTYNEQFF.

DNA for the CDR3: TGTGCCAGTAGTATAACACTAGGCTACGAGCAGTACTTC. As protein: CASSITLGYEQYF. The V call is TRBV19, the J call TRBJ2-7, with D maybe TRBD2 (5 bases). V lost 2 bases, J lost 3 bases, and 8 bases lay in between. The germline CDR1 and CDR2 sequences are LNHDA and SQIVND (reference sequence). This CDR3 is built from 13 residues. Complete variable domain (other parts from reference TRBV19 and TRBJ2-7): DGGITQSPKYLFRKEGQNVTLSCEQNLNHDAMYWYRQDPGQGLRLIYYSQIVNDFQKGDIAEGYSVSREKKESFPLTVTSAQKNPTAFYLCASSITLGYEQYFGPGTRLTVT.

This chain uses TRBV5-4 with TRBJ2-3; 7 bases are a match to TRBD2. Germline V gene data show CDR1 as SGHNT and CDR2 as YYREEE (reference sequence). The V segment lost 2 bases and the J segment 0 bases; nucleotides outside the gene matches: 3. CDR3 length: 15 residues. The CDR3 coding sequence is TGTGCCAGCAGCTTACTAGCGTTTAGCACAGATACGCAGTATTTT. This gives the protein CASSLLAFSTDTQYF.

The chain joins TRBV5-4 to TRBJ2-7; D unclear. This CDR3 has 14 amino acids. Trimming stripped 0 bases from V and 4 bases from J, with 11 bases between. Germline CDR1 reads SGHNT; CDR2 reads YYREEE (reference sequence). CDR3 DNA sequence: TGTGCCAGCAGCTTGGGGCTAGAATCTTACGAGCAGTACTTC. Its protein is CASSLGLESYEQYF.